The 12 T cell receptor beta chains below were found in one sample sequenced in a study of blood T cell repertoires in COVID-19. The table came from immunoSEQ multiplex PCR; TCRdb's copy has only in-frame clones and leaves some out. The repertoire holds almost 55,000 clones, with 65% to 90% as singletons. Sequenced sample: peripheral blood. These receptors were collected from a human donor in a cohort sampled during active COVID-19.

This clone was picked up a small number of times. This chain uses TRBV4-1 with TRBJ2-7; TRBD2 agrees at 13 bases. Trimming took 3 bases from V and 0 from J; bases not matched to a gene: 5. Germline CDR1 is MGHRA and CDR2 is YSYEKL. This CDR3 contains 17 residues. The CDR3 region is CASSQRTSGSASYEQYF. In DNA, the CDR3 is TGCGCCAGCAGCCAGAGGACTAGCGGGAGTGCCTCCTACGAGCAGTACTTC.

The V call is TRBV28, the J call TRBJ2-3; 7 nucleotides match TRBD1. This CDR3 is 15 amino acids long. Germline V gene lookup returns CDR1 MDHEN and CDR2 SYDVKM. V was clipped by 5 bases and J by 2 bases; unmatched bases: 7. Here the CDR3 reads CASSKTGRITDTQYF. The CDR3 nucleotides are TGTGCCAGCAGTAAGACAGGGAGAATCACAGATACGCAGTATTTT. Looking up the rest from reference TRBV28 and TRBJ2-3 gives the full variable domain: DVKVTQSSRYLVKRTGEKVFLECVQDMDHENMFWYRQDPGLGLRLIYFSYDVKMKEKGDIPEGYSVSREKKERFSLILESASTNQTSMYLCASSKTGRITDTQYFGPGTRLTVL.

The chain joins TRBV25-1 to TRBJ2-1; the match to TRBD1 covers 7 bases. Germline V gives CDR1 MGHDK, CDR2 SYGVNS. The CDR3 length is 16 residues. The junction had 13 bases not matched to a gene; V was cut back by 2 bases and J by 9 bases. The CDR3 region is CASSETSSKGAGEQFF. CDR3 bases: TGTGCCAGCAGTGAAACTTCTTCCAAGGGGGCAGGTGAGCAGTTCTTC.

The chain employs TRBV5-4 and TRBJ2-3; TRBD2 might be the D (7 bases). Per germline, CDR1 SGHNT and CDR2 YYREEE (reference sequence). Trimming cost V 0 bases and J 1 base, with 12 bases left between them. This CDR3 is built from 16 residues. This CDR3 reads CASSLAGRGRTDTQYF. In DNA, the CDR3 is TGTGCCAGCAGCTTGGCCGGGCGGGGGCGCACAGATACGCAGTATTTT.

The chain has TRBV5-1 and TRBJ2-1, with TRBD1 matching over 8 bases. This CDR3 is built from 14 residues. Germline V gene lookup returns CDR1 SGHRS and CDR2 YFSETQ. With V trimmed by 0 bases and J by 8 bases, 4 bases remained unmatched. The chain's CDR3 is CASSLGGTGDEQFF. CDR3 DNA: TGCGCCAGCAGCTTGGGGGGGACAGGCGATGAGCAGTTCTTC. The whole variable domain, remainder taken from reference TRBV5-1 and TRBJ2-1, is KAGVTQTPRYLIKTRGQQVTLSCSPISGHRSVSWYQQTPGQGLQFLFEYFSETQRNKGNFPGRFSGRQFSNSRSEMNVSTLELGDSALYLCASSLGGTGDEQFFGPGTRLTVL.

This clone came up a few times. The V gene is TRBV18, the J gene TRBJ2-7, with TRBD2 identical over 7 bases. Germline V gene sequence: CDR1 KGHSH, CDR2 LQKENI. V was clipped by 5 bases and J by 3 bases; unmatched bases: 7. The CDR3 covers 14 residues. The CDR3 here is CASSFAGAIYEQYF. CDR3 DNA sequence: TGTGCCAGCTCATTCGCGGGAGCGATCTACGAGCAGTACTTC.

The V gene is TRBV11-3, the J gene TRBJ2-7; 8 nucleotides align to TRBD1. Germline CDR1 SGHNT, CDR2 YENEEA. This CDR3 is built from 15 residues. J lost 2 bases, V lost 5 bases, and 8 bases had no gene match. As DNA, the CDR3 is TGTGCCAGCAGCAAAGGGGGGACAGGCGCCTACGAGCAGTACTTC. Amino acids: CASSKGGTGAYEQYF.

The chain joins TRBV3-1 (or the pseudogene TRBV3-2) to TRBJ1-2, with D possibly TRBD1 on 6 matching bases. V gave up 1 base and J gave up 7 bases, with 7 bases separating them. This CDR3 has 12 amino acids. Germline V gene lookup returns CDR1 LGHDT and CDR2 YNNKEL (reference sequence). The CDR3 region has the DNA TGTGCCAGCAGCCAAGTAGGGGGTGGCTACACCTTC. It translates to CASSQVGGGYTF.

A single count supports this clone. The CDR3 DNA sequence: TGTGCCAGCTCACCGGACAGGGGCCACGAGCAGTACTTC. Translating gives CASSPDRGHEQYF. The chain employs TRBV18 and TRBJ2-7; 9 bases map to TRBD1. The J segment lost 5 bases and the V segment lost 3 bases, leaving 2 bases of the junction unmatched. Per the germline V gene, CDR1 is KGHSH and CDR2 is LQKENI. The CDR3 totals 13 residues.

The V gene is TRBV25-1, the J gene TRBJ1-6; perhaps TRBD1 as D (6 bases). V lost 2 bases and J 4 bases, leaving 15 bases between the germline ends. Germline V lookup: CDR1 MGHDK, CDR2 SYGVNS. The CDR3 extends over 17 amino acids. CDR3 region: CASSEHRQAEYNSPLHF. The CDR3 DNA reads as TGTGCCAGCAGTGAACACCGACAGGCCGAATATAATTCACCCCTCCACTTT.

This rearrangement joins TRBV7-2 to TRBJ2-3; D remains ambiguous. This CDR3 is built from 15 residues. V was shortened by 3 bases and J by 1 base, with 11 bases between the two germline ends. Per germline, CDR1 SGHTA and CDR2 FQGNSA. CDR3 nucleotides: TGTGCCAGCAGCTTGGGCACGCTGCGCACAGATACGCAGTATTTT. It translates to CASSLGTLRTDTQYF. The complete variable domain, with remaining parts taken from reference TRBV7-2 and TRBJ2-3, reads GAGVSQSPSNKVTEKGKDVELRCDPISGHTALYWYRQSLGQGLEFLIYFQGNSAPDKSGLPSDRFSAERTGGSVSTLTIQRTQQEDSAVYLCASSLGTLRTDTQYFGPGTRLTVL.

The V call is TRBV19, the J call TRBJ1-5, with 7 bases that match TRBD1. The germline gives CDR1 LNHDA, CDR2 SQIVND (reference sequence). Unmatched junction bases numbered 6, after V lost 7 bases and J lost 3 bases. The CDR3 sequence is 14 residues long. The CDR3 bases are TGTGCCAGTAACCGAGGGGGCGCCAATCAGCCCCAGCATTTT. Amino acid sequence: CASNRGGANQPQHF.